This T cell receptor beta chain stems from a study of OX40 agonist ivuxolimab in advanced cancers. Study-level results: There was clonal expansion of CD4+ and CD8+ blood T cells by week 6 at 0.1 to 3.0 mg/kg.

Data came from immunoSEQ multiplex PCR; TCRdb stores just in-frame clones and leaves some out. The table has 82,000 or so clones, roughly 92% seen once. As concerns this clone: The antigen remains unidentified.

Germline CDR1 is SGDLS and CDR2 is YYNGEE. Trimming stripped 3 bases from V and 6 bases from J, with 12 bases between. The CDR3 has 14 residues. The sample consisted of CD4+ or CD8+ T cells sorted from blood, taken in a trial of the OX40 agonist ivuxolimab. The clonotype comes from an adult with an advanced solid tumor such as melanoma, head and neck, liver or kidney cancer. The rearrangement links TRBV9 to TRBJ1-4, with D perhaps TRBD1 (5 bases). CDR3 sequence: CASSGGLGHEKLFF. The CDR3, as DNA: TGTGCCAGCAGCGGGGGCCTCGGGCATGAAAAACTGTTTTTT.